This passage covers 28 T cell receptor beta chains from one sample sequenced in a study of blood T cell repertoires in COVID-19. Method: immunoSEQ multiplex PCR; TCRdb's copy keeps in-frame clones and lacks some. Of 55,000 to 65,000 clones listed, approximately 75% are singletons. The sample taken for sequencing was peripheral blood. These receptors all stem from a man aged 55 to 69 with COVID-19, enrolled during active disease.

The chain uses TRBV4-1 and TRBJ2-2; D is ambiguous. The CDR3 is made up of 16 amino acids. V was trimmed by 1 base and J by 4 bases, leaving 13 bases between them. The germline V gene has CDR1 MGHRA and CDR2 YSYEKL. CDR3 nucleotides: TGCGCCAGCAGCCAAGTTTCGGCAAAGCGCACCGGGGAGCTGTTTTTT. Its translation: CASSQVSAKRTGELFF.

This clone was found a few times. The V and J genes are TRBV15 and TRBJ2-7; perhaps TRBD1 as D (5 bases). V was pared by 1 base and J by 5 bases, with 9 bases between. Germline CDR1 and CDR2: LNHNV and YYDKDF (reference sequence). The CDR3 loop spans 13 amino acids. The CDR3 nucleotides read TGTGCCACCAGCAGAGCCCAAGGGGACGAGCAGTACTTC. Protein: CATSRAQGDEQYF.

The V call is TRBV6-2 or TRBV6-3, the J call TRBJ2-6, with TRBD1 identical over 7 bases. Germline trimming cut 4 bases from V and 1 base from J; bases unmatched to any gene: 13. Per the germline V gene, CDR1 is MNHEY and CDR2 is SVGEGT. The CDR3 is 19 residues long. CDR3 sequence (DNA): TGTGCCAGCAGTTTTCCCGTACAAGGGGGCTTTTCTGGGGCCAACGTCCTGACTTTC. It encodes CASSFPVQGGFSGANVLTF.

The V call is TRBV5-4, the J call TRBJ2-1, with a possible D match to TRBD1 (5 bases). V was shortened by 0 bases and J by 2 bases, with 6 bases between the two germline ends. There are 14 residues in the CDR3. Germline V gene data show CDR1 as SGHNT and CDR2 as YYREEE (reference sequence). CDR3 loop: CASSLGTTYNEQFF. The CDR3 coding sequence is TGTGCCAGCAGCTTGGGGACAACCTACAATGAGCAGTTCTTC.

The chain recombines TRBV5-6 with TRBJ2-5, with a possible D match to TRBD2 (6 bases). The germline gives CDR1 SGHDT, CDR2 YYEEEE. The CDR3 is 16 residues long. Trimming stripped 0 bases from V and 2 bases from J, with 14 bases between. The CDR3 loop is CASSLGAGLKQETQYF. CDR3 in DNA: TGTGCCAGCAGCTTGGGCGCGGGACTCAAACAAGAGACCCAGTACTTC.

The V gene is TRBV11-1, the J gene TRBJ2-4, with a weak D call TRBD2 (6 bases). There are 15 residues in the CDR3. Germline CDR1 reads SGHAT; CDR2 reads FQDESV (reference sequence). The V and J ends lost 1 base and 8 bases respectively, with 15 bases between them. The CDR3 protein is CASSLGGMMGYIQYF. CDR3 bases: TGTGCCAGCAGCTTAGGCGGGATGATGGGGTACATTCAGTACTTC. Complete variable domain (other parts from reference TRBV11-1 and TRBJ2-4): EAEVAQSPRYKITEKSQAVAFWCDPISGHATLYWYRQILGQGPELLVQFQDESVVDDSQLPKDRFSAERLKGVDSTLKIQPAELGDSAMYLCASSLGGMMGYIQYFGAGTRLSVL.

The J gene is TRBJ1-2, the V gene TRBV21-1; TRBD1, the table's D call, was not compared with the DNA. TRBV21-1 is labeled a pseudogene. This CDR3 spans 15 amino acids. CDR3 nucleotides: TGTGCCAGCAGCAAAGAGTGCCAGATTAACTATGGCTACACCTTC. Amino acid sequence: CASSKECQINYGYTF.

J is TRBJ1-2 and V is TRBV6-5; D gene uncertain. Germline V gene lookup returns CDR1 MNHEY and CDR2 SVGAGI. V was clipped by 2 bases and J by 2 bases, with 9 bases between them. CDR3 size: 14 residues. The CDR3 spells CASSYSGQNYGYTF. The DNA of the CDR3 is TGTGCCAGCAGTTACAGCGGGCAGAACTATGGCTACACCTTC.

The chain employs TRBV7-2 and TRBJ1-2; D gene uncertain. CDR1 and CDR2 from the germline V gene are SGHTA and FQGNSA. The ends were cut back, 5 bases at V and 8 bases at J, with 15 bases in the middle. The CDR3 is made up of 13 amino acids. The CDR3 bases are TGTGCCAGCAGCCCCCTGGTGGCCGGGGGCTACACCTTC. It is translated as CASSPLVAGGYTF.

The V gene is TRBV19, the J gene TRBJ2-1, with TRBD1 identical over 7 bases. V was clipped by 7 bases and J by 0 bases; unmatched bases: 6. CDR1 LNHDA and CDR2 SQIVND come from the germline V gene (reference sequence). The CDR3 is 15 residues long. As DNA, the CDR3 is TGTGCCAGTACTGCGGACAGGAGCTCCTACAATGAGCAGTTCTTC. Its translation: CASTADRSSYNEQFF.

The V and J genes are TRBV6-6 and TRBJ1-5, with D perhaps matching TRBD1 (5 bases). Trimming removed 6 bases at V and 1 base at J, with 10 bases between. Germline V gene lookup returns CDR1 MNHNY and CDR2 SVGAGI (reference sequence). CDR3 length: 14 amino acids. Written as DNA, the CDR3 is TGTGCCAGCAGACCCAGGGAAAGCAATCAGCCCCAGCATTTT. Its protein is CASRPRESNQPQHF.

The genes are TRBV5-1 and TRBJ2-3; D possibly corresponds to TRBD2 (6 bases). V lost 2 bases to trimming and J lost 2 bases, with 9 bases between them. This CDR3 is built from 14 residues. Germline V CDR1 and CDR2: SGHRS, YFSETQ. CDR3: CASSFGGVTDTQYF. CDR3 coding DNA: TGCGCCAGCAGCTTTGGAGGGGTCACAGATACGCAGTATTTT.

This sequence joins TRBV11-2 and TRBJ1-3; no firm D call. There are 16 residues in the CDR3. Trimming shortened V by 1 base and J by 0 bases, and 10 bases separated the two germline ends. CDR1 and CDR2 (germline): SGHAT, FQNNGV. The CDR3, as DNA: TGTGCCAGCAGCTTAGCTCCGGTTCTCTCTGGAAACACCATATATTTT. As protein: CASSLAPVLSGNTIYF.

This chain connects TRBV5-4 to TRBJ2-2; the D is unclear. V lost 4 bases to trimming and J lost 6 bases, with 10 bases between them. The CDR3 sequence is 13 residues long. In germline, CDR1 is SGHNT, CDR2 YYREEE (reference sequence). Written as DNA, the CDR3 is TGTGCCAGCAGCGACCCAGGCCCCGGGGAGCTGTTTTTT. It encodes CASSDPGPGELFF.

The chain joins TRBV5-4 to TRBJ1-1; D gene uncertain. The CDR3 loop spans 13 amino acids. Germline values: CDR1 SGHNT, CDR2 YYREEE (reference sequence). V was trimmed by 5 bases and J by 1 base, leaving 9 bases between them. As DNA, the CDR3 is TGTGCCAGCAGTCAGGTGGGGAACACTGAAGCTTTCTTT. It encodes CASSQVGNTEAFF.

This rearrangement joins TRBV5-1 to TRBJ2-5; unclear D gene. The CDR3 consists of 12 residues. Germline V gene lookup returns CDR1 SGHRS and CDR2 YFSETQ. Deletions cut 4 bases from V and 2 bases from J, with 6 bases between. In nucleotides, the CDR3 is TGCGCCAGCAGCCCCGCGCAAGAGACCCAGTACTTC. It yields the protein CASSPAQETQYF. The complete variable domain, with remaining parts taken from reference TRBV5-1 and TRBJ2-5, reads KAGVTQTPRYLIKTRGQQVTLSCSPISGHRSVSWYQQTPGQGLQFLFEYFSETQRNKGNFPGRFSGRQFSNSRSEMNVSTLELGDSALYLCASSPAQETQYFGPGTRLLVL.

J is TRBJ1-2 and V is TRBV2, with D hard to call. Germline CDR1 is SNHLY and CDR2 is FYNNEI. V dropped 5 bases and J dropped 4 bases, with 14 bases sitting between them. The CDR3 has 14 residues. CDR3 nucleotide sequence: TGTGCCAGCAGTCCCACTGAGACTGGCTATGGCTACACCTTC. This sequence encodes CASSPTETGYGYTF.

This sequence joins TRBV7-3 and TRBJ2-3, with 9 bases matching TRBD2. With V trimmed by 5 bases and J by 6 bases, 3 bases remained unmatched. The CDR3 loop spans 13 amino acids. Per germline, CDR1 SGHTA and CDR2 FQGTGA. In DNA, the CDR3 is TGTGCCAGCAGCCCGAGCGGGAGGGATACGCAGTATTTT. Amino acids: CASSPSGRDTQYF.

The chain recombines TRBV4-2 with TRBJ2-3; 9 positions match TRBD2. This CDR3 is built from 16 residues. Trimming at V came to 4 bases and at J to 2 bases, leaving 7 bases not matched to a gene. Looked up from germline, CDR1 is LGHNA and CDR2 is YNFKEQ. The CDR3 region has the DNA TGTGCCAGCAGCCTCCGCCCTAGCGGGACCACAGATACGCAGTATTTT. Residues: CASSLRPSGTTDTQYF.

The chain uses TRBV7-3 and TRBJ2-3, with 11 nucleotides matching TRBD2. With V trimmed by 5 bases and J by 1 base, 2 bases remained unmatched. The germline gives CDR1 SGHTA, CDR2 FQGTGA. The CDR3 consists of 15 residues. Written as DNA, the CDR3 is TGTGCCAGCAGCCCACTAGCGGGGGGCACAGATACGCAGTATTTT. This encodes CASSPLAGGTDTQYF. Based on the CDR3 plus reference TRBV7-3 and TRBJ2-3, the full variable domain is GAGVSQTPSNKVTEKGKYVELRCDPISGHTALYWYRQSLGQGPEFLIYFQGTGAADDSGLPNDRFFAVRPEGSVSTLKIQRTERGDSAVYLCASSPLAGGTDTQYFGPGTRLTVL.

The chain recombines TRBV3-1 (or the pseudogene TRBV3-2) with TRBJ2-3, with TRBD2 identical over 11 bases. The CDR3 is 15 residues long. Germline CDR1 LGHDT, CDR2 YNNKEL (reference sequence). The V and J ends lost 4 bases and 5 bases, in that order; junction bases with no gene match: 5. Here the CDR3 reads CASSRSGGAGDTQYF. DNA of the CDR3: TGTGCCAGCAGCCGTAGCGGGGGGGCGGGAGATACGCAGTATTTT.

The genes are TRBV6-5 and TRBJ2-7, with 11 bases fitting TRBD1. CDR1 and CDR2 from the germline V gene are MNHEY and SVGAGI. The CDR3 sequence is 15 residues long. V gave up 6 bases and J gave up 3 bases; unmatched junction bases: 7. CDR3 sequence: CASRGQGAGDYEQYF. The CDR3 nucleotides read TGTGCCAGCAGAGGACAGGGGGCGGGCGACTACGAGCAGTACTTC.

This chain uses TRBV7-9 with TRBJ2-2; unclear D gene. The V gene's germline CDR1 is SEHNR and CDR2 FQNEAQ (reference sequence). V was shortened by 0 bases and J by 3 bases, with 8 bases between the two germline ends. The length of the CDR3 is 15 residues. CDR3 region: CASSLARPDTGELFF. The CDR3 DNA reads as TGTGCCAGCAGCTTAGCGCGGCCAGACACCGGGGAGCTGTTTTTT.

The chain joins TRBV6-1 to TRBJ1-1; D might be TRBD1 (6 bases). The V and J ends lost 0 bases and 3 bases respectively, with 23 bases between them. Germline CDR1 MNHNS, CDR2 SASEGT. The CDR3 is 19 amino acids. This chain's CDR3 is CASSEAQGGGVGVDTEAFF. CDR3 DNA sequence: TGTGCCAGCAGTGAAGCGCAAGGGGGTGGAGTAGGTGTCGACACTGAAGCTTTCTTT.

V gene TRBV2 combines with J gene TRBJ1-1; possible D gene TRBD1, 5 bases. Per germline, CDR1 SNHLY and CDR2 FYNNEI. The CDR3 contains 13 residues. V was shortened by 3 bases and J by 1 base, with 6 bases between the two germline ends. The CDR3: CASSEQGNTEAFF. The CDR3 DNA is TGTGCCAGCAGTGAGCAGGGGAACACTGAAGCTTTCTTT.

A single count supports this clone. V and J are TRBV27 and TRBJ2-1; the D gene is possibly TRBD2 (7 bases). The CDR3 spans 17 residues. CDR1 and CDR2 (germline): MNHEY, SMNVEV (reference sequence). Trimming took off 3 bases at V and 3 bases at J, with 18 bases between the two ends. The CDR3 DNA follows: TGTGCCAGCAGTTTTAGGGTGGGAGGGGGTGTCTACAATGAGCAGTTCTTC. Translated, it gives CASSFRVGGGVYNEQFF.

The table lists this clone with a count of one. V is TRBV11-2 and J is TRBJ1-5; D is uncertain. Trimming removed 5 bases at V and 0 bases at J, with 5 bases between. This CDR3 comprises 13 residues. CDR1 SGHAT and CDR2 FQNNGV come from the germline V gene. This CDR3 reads CASSSFSNQPQHF. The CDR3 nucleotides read TGTGCCAGCAGCAGCTTTAGCAATCAGCCCCAGCATTTT.

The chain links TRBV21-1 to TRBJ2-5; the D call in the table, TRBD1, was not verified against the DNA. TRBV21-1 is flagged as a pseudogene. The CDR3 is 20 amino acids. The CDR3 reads CASSVIRDRGASCSRETQYF. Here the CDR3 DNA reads TGTGCCAGCAGCGTGATCCGGGACAGGGGGGCCAGCTGCAGTAGGGAGACCCAGTACTTC.